The 18 T cell receptor beta chains below come from one sample, sequenced in a study of shared clonotypes between healthy human individuals. The table came from immunoSEQ multiplex PCR; TCRdb's copy has only in-frame clones and leaves some out. Here the sample spans approximately 740,000 clones, about 74% being singletons. Sequenced input: memory CD4+ T cells sorted from blood. The subset here: CD45RA-negative fraction. Every receptor here comes from a woman aged 25 to 39 in good health.

The sample holds a few counts of this clone. A much bigger clone sits one base away, suggesting this may be a read error. The gene calls are TRBV9 and TRBJ2-7; perhaps D is TRBD1 or TRBD2 (5 bases each). Germline CDR1 is SGDLS and CDR2 is YYNGEE. V was trimmed by 5 bases and J by 3 bases, leaving 9 bases between them. This CDR3 has 12 amino acids. CDR3 residues: CASSGDGYEQYF. CDR3 sequence (DNA): TGTGCCAGCAGTGGGGACGGCTACGAGCAGTACTTC.

Written as DNA, the CDR3 is TGTGCCAGCAGCGACCTGGGACCGACCTCTGGAAACACCATATATTTT. Its translation: CASSDLGPTSGNTIYF. The chain couples TRBV2 to TRBJ1-3; tentative D call: TRBD1 (5 bases). The CDR3 has 16 residues. Trimming took off 6 bases at V and 0 bases at J, with 15 bases between the two ends. Germline V gene data show CDR1 as SNHLY and CDR2 as FYNNEI.

Comments on this clone: Other DNA sequences of this sample code for an identical CDR3. The chain employs TRBV28 and TRBJ2-7; D ambiguous. The germline V and J ends were trimmed by 5 bases and 3 bases, with 5 bases remaining between them. Germline CDR1 reads MDHEN; CDR2 reads SYDVKM. The CDR3 spans 11 residues. DNA for the CDR3: TGTGCCAGCAGTCATAACTACGAGCAGTACTTC. This sequence encodes CASSHNYEQYF.

The rearrangement uses TRBV28 and TRBJ2-7; tentative D call: TRBD1 (5 bases). The CDR3 loop spans 13 amino acids. Trimming shortened V by 7 bases and J by 3 bases, and 13 bases separated the two germline ends. The germline gives CDR1 MDHEN, CDR2 SYDVKM. The CDR3 DNA sequence: TGTGCCAGCACCGAGCCAGGGATCTACGAGCAGTACTTC. Amino acid sequence: CASTEPGIYEQYF.

This clone was seen only a few times. The chain joins TRBV4-2 to TRBJ2-1; D possibly corresponds to TRBD1 (6 bases). The germline CDR1 and CDR2 sequences are LGHNA and YNFKEQ. Trimming left V 1 base short and J 8 bases short, with 15 bases between. CDR3 size: 15 residues. The CDR3 coding sequence is TGTGCCAGCAGCCAAGGAAGGGATGGGGGCGATGAGCAGTTCTTC. This sequence encodes CASSQGRDGGDEQFF.

The rearrangement uses TRBV28 and TRBJ2-5, with D uncertain. The V end was cut by 2 bases, the J end by 1 base, with 11 bases between. CDR1 and CDR2 (germline): MDHEN, SYDVKM. The CDR3 consists of 15 residues. The CDR3 sequence is CASSLRAEAQETQYF. The CDR3 DNA is TGTGCCAGCAGTTTAAGGGCAGAAGCCCAAGAGACCCAGTACTTC.

This clone was seen a few times. V is TRBV5-1 and J is TRBJ2-1, with 11 bases matching TRBD2. CDR1 is SGHRS and CDR2 is YFSETQ in the germline V gene. After removal of 1 base from V and 5 bases from J, the junction contained 5 bases not matched to a gene. This CDR3 region has 16 residues. CDR3 sequence (DNA): TGCGCCAGCAGCTTGTTGACTAGCGGGGTTAACAATGAGCAGTTCTTC. It translates to CASSLLTSGVNNEQFF.

The V and J genes are TRBV5-6 and TRBJ2-3, with D perhaps matching TRBD2 (5 bases). Trimming shortened V by 4 bases and J by 2 bases, and 23 bases separated the two germline ends. CDR3 length: 18 amino acids. CDR1 and CDR2 (germline): SGHDT, YYEEEE. For the CDR3, the DNA is TGTGCCAGCAGCCGATCCTTGCGGGCCCACCGCAACACAGATACGCAGTATTTT. Protein: CASSRSLRAHRNTDTQYF.

This chain connects TRBV2 to TRBJ2-6, with a possible D match to TRBD1 (6 bases). This CDR3 is 15 amino acids long. Trimming pared 6 bases from V and 4 bases from J, leaving 13 bases between. Germline lookup yields CDR1 SNHLY and CDR2 FYNNEI. The CDR3 reads CASSGTGTGANVLTF. CDR3 in DNA: TGTGCCAGCAGCGGTACAGGGACCGGGGCCAACGTCCTGACTTTC.

The table lists this clone with a few counts. The chain is built from TRBV27 and TRBJ2-1; D might be TRBD1 (5 bases). The length of the CDR3 is 11 residues. Trimming removed 5 bases from V and 10 bases from J, with 9 bases in between. Per the germline V gene, CDR1 is MNHEY and CDR2 is SMNVEV (reference sequence). The CDR3 loop is CASSHRQEQFF. The CDR3 bases are TGTGCCAGCAGTCATCGACAGGAGCAGTTCTTC.

The genes are TRBV29-1 and TRBJ2-7, with 9 bases that match TRBD2. J was trimmed by 6 bases and V by 6 bases; bases with no gene match: 15. The germline CDR1 and CDR2 sequences are SQVTM and ANQGSEA. The CDR3 runs 15 residues. Here the CDR3 reads CSVRDLGLAGSEQYF. For the CDR3, the DNA is TGCAGCGTACGAGACCTGGGGCTAGCGGGAAGCGAGCAGTACTTC.

The V gene is TRBV2, the J gene TRBJ1-2; D unresolved. Trimming took 7 bases from V and 4 from J, leaving 13 bases between them. CDR1 is SNHLY and CDR2 is FYNNEI in the germline V gene. The CDR3 has 13 amino acids. CDR3 sequence reads: CASTNWGTYGYTF. The CDR3 DNA reads as TGTGCCAGCACCAACTGGGGTACCTATGGCTACACCTTC. Supplemented by reference TRBV2 and TRBJ1-2, the full variable domain reads EPEVTQTPSHQVTQMGQEVILRCVPISNHLYFYWYRQILGQKVEFLVSFYNNEISEKSEIFDDQFSVERPDGSNFTLKIRSTKLEDSAMYFCASTNWGTYGYTFGSGTRLTVV.

CDR3 amino acids: CASSEARGGGEDQPQHF. As DNA, the CDR3 is TGTGCCAGCAGTGAAGCGAGAGGTGGGGGGGAGGACCAGCCCCAGCATTTT. The chain couples TRBV2 to TRBJ1-5, with D tentatively TRBD1 (5 bases). Germline-derived CDR1 and CDR2 are SNHLY and FYNNEI. The length of the CDR3 is 17 residues. Trimming took off 0 bases at V and 7 bases at J, with 19 bases between the two ends.

V is TRBV7-8 and J is TRBJ1-5; D is undetermined. The CDR3 runs to 16 residues. Germline CDR1 reads SGHVS; CDR2 reads FQNEAQ. V lost 5 bases, J lost 0 bases, and 14 bases lay in between. CDR3 sequence (DNA): TGTGCCAGCAGCGCTGCTCAAACCTATAGCAATCAGCCCCAGCATTTT. It specifies CASSAAQTYSNQPQHF.

The CDR3 DNA follows: TGTGCCAGCAGCCTGACAGGGGCTGGAAACACCATATATTTT. It yields the protein CASSLTGAGNTIYF. The rearrangement joins TRBV27 to TRBJ1-3, with 8 bases identical to TRBD1. Germline V gene data show CDR1 as MNHEY and CDR2 as SMNVEV (reference sequence). With 6 bases clipped from V and 2 bases from J, the junction kept 3 bases outside the gene matches. The CDR3 runs to 14 residues.

This clone showed up just a few times. This chain links TRBV6-5 with TRBJ2-7; D perhaps matches TRBD2 (6 bases). The V gene's germline CDR1 is MNHEY and CDR2 SVGAGI. Between the trimmed V and J ends, which lost 4 bases and 2 bases, there was a span of 12 bases. The CDR3 is 14 amino acids. The CDR3 DNA follows: TGTGCCAGCAGTTTTGGAGGGATGACCTACGAGCAGTACTTC. The encoded protein is CASSFGGMTYEQYF.

The chain has TRBV7-9 and TRBJ2-7, with a weak D call TRBD1 (6 bases). V lost 5 bases and J lost 6, with 14 bases in between. Germline CDR1 reads SEHNR; CDR2 reads FQNEAQ (reference sequence). The CDR3 loop spans 13 amino acids. CDR3 DNA: TGTGCCAGCAGCCCACCCACAGGGTCCGAGCAGTACTTC. Translating gives CASSPPTGSEQYF.

On this clone: Other DNA sequences in this sample translate to the same CDR3. The chain couples TRBV18 to TRBJ1-4; TRBD1 might be the D (5 bases). V lost 3 bases to trimming and J lost 4 bases, with 12 bases between them. From germline, CDR1 is KGHSH and CDR2 LQKENI. The length of the CDR3 is 15 residues. CDR3 nucleotides: TGTGCCAGCTCACCCCGCAGGGCCTATAATGAAAAACTGTTTTTT. As protein: CASSPRRAYNEKLFF.